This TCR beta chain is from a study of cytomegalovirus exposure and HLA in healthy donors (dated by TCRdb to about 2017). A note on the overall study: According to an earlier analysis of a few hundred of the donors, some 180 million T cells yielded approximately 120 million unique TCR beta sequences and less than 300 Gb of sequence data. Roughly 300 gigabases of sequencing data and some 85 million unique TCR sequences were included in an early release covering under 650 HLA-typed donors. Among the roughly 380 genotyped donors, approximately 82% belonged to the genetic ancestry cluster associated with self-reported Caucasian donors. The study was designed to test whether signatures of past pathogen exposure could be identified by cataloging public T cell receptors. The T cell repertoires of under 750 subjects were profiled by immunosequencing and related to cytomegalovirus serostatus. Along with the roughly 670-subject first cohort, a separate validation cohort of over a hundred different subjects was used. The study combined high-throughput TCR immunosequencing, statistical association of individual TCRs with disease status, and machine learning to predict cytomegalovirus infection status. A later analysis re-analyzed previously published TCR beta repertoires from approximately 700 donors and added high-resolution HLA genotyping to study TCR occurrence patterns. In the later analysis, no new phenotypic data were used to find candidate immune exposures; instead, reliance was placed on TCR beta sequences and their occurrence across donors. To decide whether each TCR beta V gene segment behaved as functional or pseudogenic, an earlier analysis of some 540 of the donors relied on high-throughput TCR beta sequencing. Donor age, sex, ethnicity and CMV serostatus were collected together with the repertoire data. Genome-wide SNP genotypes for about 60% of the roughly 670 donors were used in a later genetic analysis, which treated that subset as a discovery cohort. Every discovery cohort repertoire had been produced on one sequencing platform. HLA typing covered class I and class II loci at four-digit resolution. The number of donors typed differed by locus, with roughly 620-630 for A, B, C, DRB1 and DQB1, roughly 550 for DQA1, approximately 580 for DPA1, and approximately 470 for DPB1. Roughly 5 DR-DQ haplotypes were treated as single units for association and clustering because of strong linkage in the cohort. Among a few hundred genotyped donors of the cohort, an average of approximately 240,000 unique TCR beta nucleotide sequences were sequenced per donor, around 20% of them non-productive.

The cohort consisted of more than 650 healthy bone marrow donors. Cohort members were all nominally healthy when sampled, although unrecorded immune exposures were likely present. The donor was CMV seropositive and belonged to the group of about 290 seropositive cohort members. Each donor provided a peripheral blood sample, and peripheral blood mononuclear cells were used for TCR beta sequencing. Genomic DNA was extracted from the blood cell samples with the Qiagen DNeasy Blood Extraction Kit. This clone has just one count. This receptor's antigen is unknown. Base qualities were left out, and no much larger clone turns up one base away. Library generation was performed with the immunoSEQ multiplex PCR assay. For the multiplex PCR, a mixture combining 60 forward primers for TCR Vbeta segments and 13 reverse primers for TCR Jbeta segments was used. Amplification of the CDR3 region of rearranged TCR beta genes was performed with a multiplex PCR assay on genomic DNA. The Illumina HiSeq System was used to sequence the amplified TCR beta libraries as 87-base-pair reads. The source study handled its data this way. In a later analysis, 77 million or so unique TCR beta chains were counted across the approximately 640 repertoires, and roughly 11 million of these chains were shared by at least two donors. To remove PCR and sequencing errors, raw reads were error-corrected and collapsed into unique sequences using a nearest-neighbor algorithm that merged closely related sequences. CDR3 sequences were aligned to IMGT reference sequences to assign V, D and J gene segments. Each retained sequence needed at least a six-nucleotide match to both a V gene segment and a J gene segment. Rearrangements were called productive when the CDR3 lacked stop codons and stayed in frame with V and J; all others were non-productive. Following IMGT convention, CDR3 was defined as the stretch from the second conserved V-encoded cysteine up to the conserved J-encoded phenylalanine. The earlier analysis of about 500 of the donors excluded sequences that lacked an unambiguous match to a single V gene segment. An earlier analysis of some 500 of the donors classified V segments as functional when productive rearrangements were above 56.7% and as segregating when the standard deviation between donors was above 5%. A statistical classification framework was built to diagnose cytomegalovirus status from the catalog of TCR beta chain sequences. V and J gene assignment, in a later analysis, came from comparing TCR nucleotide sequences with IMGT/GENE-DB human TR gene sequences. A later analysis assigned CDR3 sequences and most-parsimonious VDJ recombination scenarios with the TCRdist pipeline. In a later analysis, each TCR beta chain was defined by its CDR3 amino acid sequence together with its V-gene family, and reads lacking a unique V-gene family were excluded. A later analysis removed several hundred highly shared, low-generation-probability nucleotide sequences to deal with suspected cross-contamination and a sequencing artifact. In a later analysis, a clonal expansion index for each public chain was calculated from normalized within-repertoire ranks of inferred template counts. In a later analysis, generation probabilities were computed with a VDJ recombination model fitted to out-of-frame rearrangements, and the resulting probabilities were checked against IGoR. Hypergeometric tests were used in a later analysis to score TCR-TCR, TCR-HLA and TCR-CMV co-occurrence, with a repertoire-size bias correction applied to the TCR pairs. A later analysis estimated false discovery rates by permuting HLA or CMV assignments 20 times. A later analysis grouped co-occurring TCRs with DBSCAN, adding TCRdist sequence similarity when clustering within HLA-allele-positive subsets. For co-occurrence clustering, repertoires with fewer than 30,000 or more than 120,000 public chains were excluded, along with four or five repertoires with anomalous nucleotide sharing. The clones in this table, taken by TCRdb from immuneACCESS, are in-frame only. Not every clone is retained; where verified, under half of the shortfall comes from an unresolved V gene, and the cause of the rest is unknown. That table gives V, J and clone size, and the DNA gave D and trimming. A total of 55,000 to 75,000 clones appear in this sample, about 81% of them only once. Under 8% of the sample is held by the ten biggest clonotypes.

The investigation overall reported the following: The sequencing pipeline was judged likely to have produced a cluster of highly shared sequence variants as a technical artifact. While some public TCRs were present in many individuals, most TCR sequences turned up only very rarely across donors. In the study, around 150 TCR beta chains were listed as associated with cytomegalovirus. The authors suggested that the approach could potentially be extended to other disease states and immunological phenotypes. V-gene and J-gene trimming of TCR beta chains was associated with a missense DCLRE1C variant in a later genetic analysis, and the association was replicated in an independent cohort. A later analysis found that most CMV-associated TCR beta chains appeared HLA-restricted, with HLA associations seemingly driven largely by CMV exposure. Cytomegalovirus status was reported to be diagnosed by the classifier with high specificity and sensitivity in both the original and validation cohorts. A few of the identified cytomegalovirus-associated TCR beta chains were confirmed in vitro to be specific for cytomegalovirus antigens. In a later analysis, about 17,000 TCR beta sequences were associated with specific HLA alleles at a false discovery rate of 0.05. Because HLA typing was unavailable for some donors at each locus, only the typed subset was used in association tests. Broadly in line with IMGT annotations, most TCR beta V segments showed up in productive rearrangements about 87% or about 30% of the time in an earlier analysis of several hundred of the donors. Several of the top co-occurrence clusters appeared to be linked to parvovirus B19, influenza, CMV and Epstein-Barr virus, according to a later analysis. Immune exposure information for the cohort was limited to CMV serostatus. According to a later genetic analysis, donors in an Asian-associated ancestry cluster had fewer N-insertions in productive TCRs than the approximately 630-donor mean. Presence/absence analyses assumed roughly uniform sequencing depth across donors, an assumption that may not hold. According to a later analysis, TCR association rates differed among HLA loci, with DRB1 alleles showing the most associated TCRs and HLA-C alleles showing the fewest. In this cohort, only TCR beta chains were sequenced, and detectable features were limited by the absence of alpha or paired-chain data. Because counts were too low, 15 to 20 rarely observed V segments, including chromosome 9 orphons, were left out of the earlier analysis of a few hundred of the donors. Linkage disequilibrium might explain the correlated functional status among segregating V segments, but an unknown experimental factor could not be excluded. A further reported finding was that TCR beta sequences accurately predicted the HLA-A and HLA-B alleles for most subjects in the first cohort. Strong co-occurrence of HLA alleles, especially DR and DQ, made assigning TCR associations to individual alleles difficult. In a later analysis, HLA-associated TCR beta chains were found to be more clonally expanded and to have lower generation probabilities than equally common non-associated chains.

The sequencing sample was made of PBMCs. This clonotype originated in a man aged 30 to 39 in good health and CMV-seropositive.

The bases are TGTGCCAGCAGCTGGGACAGGGACTACGAGCAGTACTTC. This sequence encodes CASSWDRDYEQYF. The rearrangement combines TRBV11-2 with TRBJ2-7; TRBD1 aligns with 9 central bases. The germline V and J ends show losses of 4 bases and 3 bases respectively, and no gene match explains 1 base of the junction. Taken from cysteine to phenylalanine, the CDR3 has 13 residues. The only DNA kept is the CDR3, 39 bases in frame from the first base. In the germline V gene, CDR1 corresponds to SGHAT and CDR2 to FQNNGV.